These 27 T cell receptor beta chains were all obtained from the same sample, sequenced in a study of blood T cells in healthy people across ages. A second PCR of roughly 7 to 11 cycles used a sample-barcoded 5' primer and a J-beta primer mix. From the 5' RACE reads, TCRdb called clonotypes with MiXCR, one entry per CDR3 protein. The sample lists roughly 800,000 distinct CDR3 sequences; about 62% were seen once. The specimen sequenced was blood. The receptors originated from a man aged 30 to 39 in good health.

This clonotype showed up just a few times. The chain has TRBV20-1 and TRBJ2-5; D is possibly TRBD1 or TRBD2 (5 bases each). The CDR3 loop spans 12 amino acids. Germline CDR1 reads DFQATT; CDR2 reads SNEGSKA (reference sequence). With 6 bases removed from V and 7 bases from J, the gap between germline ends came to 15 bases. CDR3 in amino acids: CSAEPSQGTQYF. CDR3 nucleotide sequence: TGCAGTGCCGAACCTAGCCAGGGGACCCAGTACTTC.

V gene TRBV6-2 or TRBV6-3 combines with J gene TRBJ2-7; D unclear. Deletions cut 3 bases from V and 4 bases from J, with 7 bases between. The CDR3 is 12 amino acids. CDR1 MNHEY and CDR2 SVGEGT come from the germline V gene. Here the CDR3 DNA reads TGTGCCAGCAGTTATAAGCAATACGAGCAGTACTTC. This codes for CASSYKQYEQYF.

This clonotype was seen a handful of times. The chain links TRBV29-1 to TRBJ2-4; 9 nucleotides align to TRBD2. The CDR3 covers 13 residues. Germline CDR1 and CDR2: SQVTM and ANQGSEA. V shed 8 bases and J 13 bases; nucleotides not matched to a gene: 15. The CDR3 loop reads CSSRMAGGGEQYF. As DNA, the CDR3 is TGCAGCTCCCGTATGGCGGGAGGGGGGGAGCAGTACTTC.

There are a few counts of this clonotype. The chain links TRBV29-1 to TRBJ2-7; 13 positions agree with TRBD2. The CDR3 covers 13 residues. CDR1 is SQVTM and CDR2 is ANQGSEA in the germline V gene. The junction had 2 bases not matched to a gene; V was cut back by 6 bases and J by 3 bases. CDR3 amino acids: CSVGTSGNYEQYF. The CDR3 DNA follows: TGCAGCGTCGGGACTAGCGGGAACTACGAGCAGTACTTC.

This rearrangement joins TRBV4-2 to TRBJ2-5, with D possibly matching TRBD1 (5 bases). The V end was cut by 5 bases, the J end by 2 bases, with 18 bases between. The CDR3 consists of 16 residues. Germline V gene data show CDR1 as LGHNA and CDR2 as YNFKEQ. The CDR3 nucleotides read TGTGCCAGCAGCGGCGAGCCCGCTAGGGGACAAGAGACCCAGTACTTC. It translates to CASSGEPARGQETQYF.

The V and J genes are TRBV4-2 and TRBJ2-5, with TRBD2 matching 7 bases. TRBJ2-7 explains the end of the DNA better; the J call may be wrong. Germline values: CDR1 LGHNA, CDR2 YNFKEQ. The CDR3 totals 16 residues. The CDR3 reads CASSQSEAEAGAEQYF. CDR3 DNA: TGTGCCAGCAGCCAAAGTGAGGCGGAGGCGGGAGCCGAGCAGTACTTC.

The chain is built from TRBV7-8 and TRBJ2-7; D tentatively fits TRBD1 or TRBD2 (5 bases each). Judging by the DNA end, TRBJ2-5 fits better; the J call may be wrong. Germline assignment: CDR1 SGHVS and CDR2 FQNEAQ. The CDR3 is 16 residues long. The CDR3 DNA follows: TGTGCCAGCAGCTTACCCCCTCGGGGCGTCCAAGAGACCCAGTACTTC. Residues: CASSLPPRGVQETQYF.

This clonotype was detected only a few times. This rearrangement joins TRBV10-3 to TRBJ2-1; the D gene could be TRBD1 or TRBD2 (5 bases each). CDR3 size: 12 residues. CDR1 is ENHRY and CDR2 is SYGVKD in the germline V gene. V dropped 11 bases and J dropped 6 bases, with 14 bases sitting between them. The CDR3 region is CAQGPTVNEQFF. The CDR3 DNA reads TGTGCCCAGGGACCTACCGTCAATGAGCAGTTCTTC.

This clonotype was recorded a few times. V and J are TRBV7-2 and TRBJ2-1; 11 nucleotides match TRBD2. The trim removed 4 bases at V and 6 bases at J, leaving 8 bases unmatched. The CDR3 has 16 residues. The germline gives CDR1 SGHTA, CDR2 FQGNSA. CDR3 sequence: CASSYRGLAAGNEQFF. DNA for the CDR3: TGTGCCAGCAGCTACCGGGGACTAGCGGCGGGCAATGAGCAGTTCTTC.

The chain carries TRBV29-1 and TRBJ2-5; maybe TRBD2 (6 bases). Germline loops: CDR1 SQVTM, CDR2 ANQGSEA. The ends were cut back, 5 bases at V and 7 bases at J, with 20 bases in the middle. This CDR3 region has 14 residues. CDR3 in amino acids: CSVLGRTLDGTQYF. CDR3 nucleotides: TGCAGCGTTTTAGGGAGGACCTTGGACGGGACCCAGTACTTC.

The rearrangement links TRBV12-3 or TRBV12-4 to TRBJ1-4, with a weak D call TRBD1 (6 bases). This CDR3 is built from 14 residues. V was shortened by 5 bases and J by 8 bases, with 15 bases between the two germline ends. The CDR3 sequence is CASSASGAREKLFF. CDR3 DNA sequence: TGTGCCAGCAGTGCTTCAGGGGCGCGGGAAAAACTGTTTTTT.

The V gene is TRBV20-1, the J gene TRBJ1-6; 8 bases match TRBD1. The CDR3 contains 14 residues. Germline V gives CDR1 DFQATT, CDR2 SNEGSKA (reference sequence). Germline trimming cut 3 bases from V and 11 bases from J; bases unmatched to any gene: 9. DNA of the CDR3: TGCAGTGCTAGCATGGGCAGGGGGCTTCCACCCCTCCACTTT. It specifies CSASMGRGLPPLHF.

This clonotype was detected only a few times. The CDR3 DNA sequence: TGTGCCAGCAGCCCCCAACTGAGGAATGAGCAGTTCTTC. It encodes CASSPQLRNEQFF. The V gene is TRBV9, the J gene TRBJ2-1; D unresolved. The V end was cut by 4 bases, the J end by 7 bases, with 12 bases between. The CDR3 totals 13 residues. Germline V gene data show CDR1 as SGDLS and CDR2 as YYNGEE.

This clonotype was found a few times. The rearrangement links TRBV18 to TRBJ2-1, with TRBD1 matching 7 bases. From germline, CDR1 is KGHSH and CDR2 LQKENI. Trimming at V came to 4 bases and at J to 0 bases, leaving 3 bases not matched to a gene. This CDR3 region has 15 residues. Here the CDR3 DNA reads TGTGCCAGCTCACGAGGGGGCAACTCCTACAATGAGCAGTTCTTC. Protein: CASSRGGNSYNEQFF.

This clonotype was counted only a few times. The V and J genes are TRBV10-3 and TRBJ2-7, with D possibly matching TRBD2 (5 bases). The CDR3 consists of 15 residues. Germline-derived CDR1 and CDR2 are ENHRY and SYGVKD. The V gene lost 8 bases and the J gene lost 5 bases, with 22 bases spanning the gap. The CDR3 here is CAIWSSRAPSDEQYF. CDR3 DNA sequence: TGTGCCATCTGGTCGTCGAGGGCACCCTCGGACGAGCAGTACTTC.

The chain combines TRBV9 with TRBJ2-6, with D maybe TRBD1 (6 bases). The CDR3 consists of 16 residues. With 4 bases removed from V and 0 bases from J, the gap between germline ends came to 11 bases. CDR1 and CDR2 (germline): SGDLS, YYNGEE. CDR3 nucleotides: TGTGCCAGCAGCCTCGGGACACCCTCTGGGGCCAACGTCCTGACTTTC. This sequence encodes CASSLGTPSGANVLTF.

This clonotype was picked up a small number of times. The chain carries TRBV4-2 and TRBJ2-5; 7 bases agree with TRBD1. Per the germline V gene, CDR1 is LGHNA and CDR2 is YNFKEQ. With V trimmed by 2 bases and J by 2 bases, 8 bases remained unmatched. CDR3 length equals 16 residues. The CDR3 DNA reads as TGTGCCAGCAGCCAACACCCCGGGACAGAACAAGAGACCCAGTACTTC. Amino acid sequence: CASSQHPGTEQETQYF.

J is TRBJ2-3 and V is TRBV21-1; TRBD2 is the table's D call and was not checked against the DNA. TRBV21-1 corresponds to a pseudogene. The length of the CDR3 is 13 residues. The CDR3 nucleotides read TGTGCCAGCTTAAGGGACTCCCCAAATACGCAGTATTTT. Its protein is CASLRDSPNTQYF.

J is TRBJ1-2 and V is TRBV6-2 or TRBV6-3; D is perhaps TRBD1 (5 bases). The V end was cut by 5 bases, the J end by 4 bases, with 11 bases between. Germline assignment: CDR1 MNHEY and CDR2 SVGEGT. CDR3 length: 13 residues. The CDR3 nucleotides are TGTGCCAGCAGTCTCGACAGATTCTATGGCTACACCTTC. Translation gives CASSLDRFYGYTF.

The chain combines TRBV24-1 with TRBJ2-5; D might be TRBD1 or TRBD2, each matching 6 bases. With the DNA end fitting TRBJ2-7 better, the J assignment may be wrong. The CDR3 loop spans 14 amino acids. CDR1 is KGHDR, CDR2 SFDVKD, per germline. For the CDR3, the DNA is TGTGCCACCAGTGGTCGGGGGCCCAAAGGCGAGCAGTACTTC. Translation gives CATSGRGPKGEQYF.

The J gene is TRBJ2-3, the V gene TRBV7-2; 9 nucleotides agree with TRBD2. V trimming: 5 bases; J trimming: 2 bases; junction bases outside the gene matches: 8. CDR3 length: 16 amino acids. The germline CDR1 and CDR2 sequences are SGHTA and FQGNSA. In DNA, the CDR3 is TGTGCCAGCAGCGTAAGACTAGCGGCTAACACAGATACGCAGTATTTT. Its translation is CASSVRLAANTDTQYF.

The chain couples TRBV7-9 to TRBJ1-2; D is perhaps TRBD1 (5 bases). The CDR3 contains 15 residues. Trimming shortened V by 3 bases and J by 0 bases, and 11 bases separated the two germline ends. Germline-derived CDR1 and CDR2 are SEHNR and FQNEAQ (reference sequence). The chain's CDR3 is CASSFAGRANYGYTF. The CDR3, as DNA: TGTGCCAGCAGCTTTGCCGGCAGGGCTAACTATGGCTACACCTTC.

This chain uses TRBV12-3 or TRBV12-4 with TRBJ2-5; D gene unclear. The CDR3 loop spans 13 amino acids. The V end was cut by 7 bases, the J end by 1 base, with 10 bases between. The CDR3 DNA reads TGTGCCAGCACTACACGTACCCAAGAGACCCAGTACTTC. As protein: CASTTRTQETQYF.

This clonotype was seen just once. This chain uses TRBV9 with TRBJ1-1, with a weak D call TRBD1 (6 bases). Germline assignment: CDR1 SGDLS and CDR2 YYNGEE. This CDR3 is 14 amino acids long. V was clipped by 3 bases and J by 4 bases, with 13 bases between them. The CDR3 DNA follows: TGTGCCAGCAGCGAGGGGGGCAGGGCCACTGAAGCTTTCTTT. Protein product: CASSEGGRATEAFF.

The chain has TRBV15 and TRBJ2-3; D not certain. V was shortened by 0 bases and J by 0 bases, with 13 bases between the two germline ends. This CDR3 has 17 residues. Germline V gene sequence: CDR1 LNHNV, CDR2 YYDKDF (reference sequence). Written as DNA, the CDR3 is TGTGCCACCAGCAGAGATCTGGGCATTTATAGCACAGATACGCAGTATTTT. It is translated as CATSRDLGIYSTDTQYF.

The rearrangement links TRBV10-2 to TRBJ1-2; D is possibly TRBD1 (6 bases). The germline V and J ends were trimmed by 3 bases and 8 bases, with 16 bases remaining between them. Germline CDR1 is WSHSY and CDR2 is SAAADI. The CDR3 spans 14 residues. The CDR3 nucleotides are TGCGCCAGCAGTGAAAGTGGAGGGGGTGGGGGCTACACCTTC. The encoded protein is CASSESGGGGGYTF.

DNA for the CDR3: TGCAGTGCTAGCGGCAGTGGCTTACCTCCTCCCCAGCATTTT. The encoded protein is CSASGSGLPPPQHF. The rearrangement uses TRBV20-1 and TRBJ1-5; D uncertain. V was clipped by 3 bases and J by 10 bases, with 19 bases between them. The V gene's germline CDR1 is DFQATT and CDR2 SNEGSKA (reference sequence). The CDR3 runs 14 residues.